Below are 8 T cell receptor beta chains sequenced from a single sample in a study of blood T cell repertoires in COVID-19. TCRdb keeps only in-frame clones here, not all; method: immunoSEQ multiplex PCR. The sample holds some 180,000 clones, 85% to 90% seen once. Sequenced sample: peripheral blood. The source is a man aged 35 to 55 with active or convalescent COVID-19.

The chain recombines TRBV29-1 with TRBJ1-1, with TRBD1 matching 7 bases. The CDR3 loop spans 13 amino acids. Germline V gives CDR1 SQVTM, CDR2 ANQGSEA. Trimming cost V 6 bases and J 3 bases; bases outside gene matches: 7. The CDR3 DNA reads TGCAGCGTGGCGACAGGGATGGACACTGAAGCTTTCTTT. Amino acids: CSVATGMDTEAFF.

V usage is TRBV2 and J usage is TRBJ2-1; 13 bases are shared with TRBD2. V trimming: 6 bases; J trimming: 7 bases; junction bases outside the gene matches: 9. This CDR3 region has 16 residues. Germline CDR1 reads SNHLY; CDR2 reads FYNNEI. This chain's CDR3 is CASRSLRGLAGNEQFF. The CDR3, as DNA: TGTGCCAGCAGATCCCTAAGGGGACTAGCGGGGAATGAGCAGTTCTTC. The full variable domain, with the rest looked up from reference TRBV2 and TRBJ2-1, is EPEVTQTPSHQVTQMGQEVILRCVPISNHLYFYWYRQILGQKVEFLVSFYNNEISEKSEIFDDQFSVERPDGSNFTLKIRSTKLEDSAMYFCASRSLRGLAGNEQFFGPGTRLTVL.

Of note for this clone: Other nucleotide sequences in the sample specify the same CDR3. The chain joins TRBV30 to TRBJ2-7; 7 nucleotides align to TRBD2. This CDR3 is 13 amino acids long. The J segment lost 4 bases and the V segment lost 2 bases, leaving 5 bases of the junction unmatched. Germline V gives CDR1 GTSNPN, CDR2 SVGIG (reference sequence). CDR3 loop: CAWSRGSGYEQYF. CDR3 bases: TGTGCCTGGAGTCGCGGGAGTGGTTACGAGCAGTACTTC.

The chain joins TRBV6-4 to TRBJ2-3; 8 nucleotides line up with TRBD1. V shed 6 bases and J 5 bases; nucleotides not matched to a gene: 4. This CDR3 has 13 residues. Germline values: CDR1 MRHNA, CDR2 SNTAGT. The CDR3 sequence is CASSPDRGDTQYF. The CDR3 DNA is TGTGCCAGCAGCCCAGACAGGGGAGATACGCAGTATTTT.

CDR3 residues: CASSLGLPDEQFF. The CDR3, as DNA: TGTGCCAGCAGCTTAGGCCTCCCGGATGAGCAGTTCTTC. J is TRBJ2-1 and V is TRBV11-1; D unclear. CDR1 SGHAT and CDR2 FQDESV come from the germline V gene (reference sequence). The ends were cut back, 1 base at V and 8 bases at J, with 9 bases in the middle. There are 13 residues in the CDR3.

The chain recombines TRBV2 with TRBJ2-3, with TRBD2 identical over 8 bases. Germline CDR1 reads SNHLY; CDR2 reads FYNNEI. The junction had 6 bases not matched to a gene; V was cut back by 2 bases and J by 2 bases. CDR3 length: 16 residues. This CDR3 is CASSESSGGFTDTQYF. The CDR3 nucleotides are TGTGCCAGCAGTGAATCAAGCGGGGGTTTCACAGATACGCAGTATTTT.

The genes are TRBV15 and TRBJ1-6; TRBD1 agrees at 9 bases. CDR3 length equals 17 residues. Germline V CDR1 and CDR2: LNHNV, YYDKDF (reference sequence). V trimming: 3 bases; J trimming: 10 bases; junction bases outside the gene matches: 13. The CDR3 reads CATSRSGQGFVKSPLHF. CDR3 DNA sequence: TGTGCCACCAGCAGGTCGGGACAGGGATTTGTCAAGTCACCCCTCCACTTT.

The chain is built from TRBV5-5 and TRBJ2-7, with D possibly matching TRBD1 (6 bases). This CDR3 has 15 amino acids. Trimming removed 5 bases at V and 3 bases at J, with 18 bases between. The V gene's germline CDR1 is SGHKS and CDR2 YYEKEE (reference sequence). This chain's CDR3 is CASSIDIRDNYEQYF. CDR3 sequence (DNA): TGTGCCAGCAGTATCGACATCCGGGACAACTACGAGCAGTACTTC.